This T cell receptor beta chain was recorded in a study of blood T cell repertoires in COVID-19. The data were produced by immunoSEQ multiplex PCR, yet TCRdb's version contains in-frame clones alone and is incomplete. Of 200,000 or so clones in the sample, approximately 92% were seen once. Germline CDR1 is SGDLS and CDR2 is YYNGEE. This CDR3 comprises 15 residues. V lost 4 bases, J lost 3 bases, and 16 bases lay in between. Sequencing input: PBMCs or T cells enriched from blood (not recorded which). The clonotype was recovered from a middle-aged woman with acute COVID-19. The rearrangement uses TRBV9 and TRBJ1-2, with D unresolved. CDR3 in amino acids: CASSPTLGSHYGYTF. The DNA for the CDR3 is TGTGCCAGCAGCCCCACGCTAGGGAGTCACTATGGCTACACCTTC.